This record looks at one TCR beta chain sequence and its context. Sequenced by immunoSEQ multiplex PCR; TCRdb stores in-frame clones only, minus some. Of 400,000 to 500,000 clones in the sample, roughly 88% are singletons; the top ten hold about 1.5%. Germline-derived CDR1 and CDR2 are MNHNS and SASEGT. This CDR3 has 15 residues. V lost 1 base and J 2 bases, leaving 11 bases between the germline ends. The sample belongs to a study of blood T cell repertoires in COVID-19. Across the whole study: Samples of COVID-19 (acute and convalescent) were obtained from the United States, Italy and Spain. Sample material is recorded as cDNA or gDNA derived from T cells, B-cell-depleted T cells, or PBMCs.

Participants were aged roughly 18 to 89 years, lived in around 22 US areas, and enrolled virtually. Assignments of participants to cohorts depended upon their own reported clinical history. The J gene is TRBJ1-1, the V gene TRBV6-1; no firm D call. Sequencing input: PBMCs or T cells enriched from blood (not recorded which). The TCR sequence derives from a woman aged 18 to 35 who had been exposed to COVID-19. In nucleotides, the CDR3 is TGTGCCAGCAGTGAAGACAGCCCTTCAAACACTGAAGCTTTCTTT. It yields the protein CASSEDSPSNTEAFF.